The T cell receptor (beta chain) described here comes from a study of lymphopenia after photon versus proton radiotherapy. The CDR3 is made up of 14 amino acids. Trimming took 3 bases from V and 3 from J, leaving 12 bases between them. Germline V lookup: CDR1 GTSNPN, CDR2 SVGIG (reference sequence). Concerning this clone itself: The antigen remains undetermined. Other DNA sequences from this sample encode an identical CDR3 as well.

Findings of the study overall: Proton therapy kept repertoires fairly stable, unlike photons, which gained effector/memory cells.

Only in-frame clones appear in the TCRdb table, and some are missing; sequencing was by immunoSEQ multiplex PCR. The table lists around 50,000 clones, approximately 84% of them singletons, with just over 2% in the top ten. Specimen: peripheral blood, collected from a patient treated with proton-based radiotherapy. The clonotype originates from a man aged 55 to 70 with pancreatic cancer. The V gene is TRBV30, the J gene TRBJ2-1; D may be TRBD1 (6 bases). Written as DNA, the CDR3 is TGTGCCTGGAGACCCGGACAGTTCTACAATGAGCAGTTCTTC. This encodes CAWRPGQFYNEQFF.